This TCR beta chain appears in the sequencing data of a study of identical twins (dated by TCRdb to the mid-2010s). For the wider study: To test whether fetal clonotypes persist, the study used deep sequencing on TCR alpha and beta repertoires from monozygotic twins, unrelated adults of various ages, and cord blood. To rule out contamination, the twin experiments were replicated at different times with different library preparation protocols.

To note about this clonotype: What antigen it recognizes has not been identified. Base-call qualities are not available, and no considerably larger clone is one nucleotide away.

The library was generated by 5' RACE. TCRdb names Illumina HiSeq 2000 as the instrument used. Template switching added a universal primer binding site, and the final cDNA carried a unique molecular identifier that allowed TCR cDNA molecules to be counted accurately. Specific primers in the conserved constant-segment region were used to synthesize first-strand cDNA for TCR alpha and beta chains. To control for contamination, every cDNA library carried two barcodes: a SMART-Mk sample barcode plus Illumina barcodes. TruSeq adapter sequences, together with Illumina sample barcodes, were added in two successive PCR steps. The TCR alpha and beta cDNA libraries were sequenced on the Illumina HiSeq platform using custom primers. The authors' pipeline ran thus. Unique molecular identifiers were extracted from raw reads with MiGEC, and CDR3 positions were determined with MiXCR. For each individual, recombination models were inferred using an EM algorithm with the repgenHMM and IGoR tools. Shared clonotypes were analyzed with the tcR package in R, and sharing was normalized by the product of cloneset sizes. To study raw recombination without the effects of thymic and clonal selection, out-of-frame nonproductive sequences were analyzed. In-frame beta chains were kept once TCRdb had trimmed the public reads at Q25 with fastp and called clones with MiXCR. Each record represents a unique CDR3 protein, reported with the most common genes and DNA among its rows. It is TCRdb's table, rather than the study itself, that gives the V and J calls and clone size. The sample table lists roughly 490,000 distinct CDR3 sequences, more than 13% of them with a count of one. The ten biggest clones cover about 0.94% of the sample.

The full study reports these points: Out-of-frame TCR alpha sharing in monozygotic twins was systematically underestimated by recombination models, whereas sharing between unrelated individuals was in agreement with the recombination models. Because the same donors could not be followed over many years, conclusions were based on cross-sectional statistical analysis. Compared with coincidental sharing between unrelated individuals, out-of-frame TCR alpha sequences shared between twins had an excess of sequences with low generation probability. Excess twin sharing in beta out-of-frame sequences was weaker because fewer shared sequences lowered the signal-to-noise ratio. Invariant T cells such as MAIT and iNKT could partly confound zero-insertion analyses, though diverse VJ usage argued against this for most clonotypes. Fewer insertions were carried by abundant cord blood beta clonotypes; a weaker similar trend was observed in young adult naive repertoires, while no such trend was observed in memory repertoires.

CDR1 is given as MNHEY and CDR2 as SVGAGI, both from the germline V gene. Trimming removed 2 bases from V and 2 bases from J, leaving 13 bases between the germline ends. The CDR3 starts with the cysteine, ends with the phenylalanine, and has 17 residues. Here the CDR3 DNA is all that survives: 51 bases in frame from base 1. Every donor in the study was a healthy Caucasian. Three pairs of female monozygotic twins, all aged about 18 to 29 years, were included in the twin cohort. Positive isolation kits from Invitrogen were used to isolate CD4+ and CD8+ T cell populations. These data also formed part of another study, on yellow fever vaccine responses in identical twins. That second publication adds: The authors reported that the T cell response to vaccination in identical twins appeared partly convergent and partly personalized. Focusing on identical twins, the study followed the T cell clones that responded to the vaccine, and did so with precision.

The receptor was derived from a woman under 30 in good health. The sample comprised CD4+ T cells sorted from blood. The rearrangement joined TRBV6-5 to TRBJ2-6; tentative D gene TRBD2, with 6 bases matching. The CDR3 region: CASSYAGRTTGANVLTF. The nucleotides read TGTGCCAGCAGTTACGCGGGACGGACGACTGGGGCCAACGTCCTGACTTTC.